This T cell receptor beta chain emerged from a study of molecular identifiers for immune sequencing clone quantification (dated by TCRdb to 2017 to 2018). With regard to the full study: In a replicate experiment, RNA from around 20,000 or 100,000 naive CD8 T cells was split into five aliquots, four of which were sequenced. This methods study used CD8 T cells to benchmark TCR RNA copy counting and molecular-identifier clustering-based TCR repertoire sequencing (MIDCIRS).

The CDR3 sequence holds 11 residues, the cysteine and phenylalanine included. Only the CDR3 part of the read is kept: 33 bases, read in frame from the first base. CDR1 and CDR2, looked up from the germline V gene, are SQVTM and ANQGSEA. Between the V and J ends, shortened by 4 bases and 6 bases respectively, the junction contains 8 bases. Overall study results and their limits: When barcode sub-clustering was not used, chimeric consensus sequences inflated TCR diversity, with chimeras reaching as high as 47%. Spiked-in Jurkat TCR RNA equivalent to a single cell was reported to be detectable even among 800,000 to 1,000,000 naive CD8 T cells. Highly expanded clone sizes could be underestimated if identical TCR molecules share a barcode. Modeling estimated about 3 recovered TCR RNA copies per cell, compared with about 10 by digital PCR, which implies 25% to 30% capture efficiency. The naive libraries included spiked-in Jurkat TCR RNA (fewer than 11 copies' worth), and this Jurkat TCR RNA is not part of the donor repertoire. Clones above 20 RNA copies held over 99% of molecules in CMV-specific effector cells but under 1% in naive cells.

Preparation of the library involved PCR. Sequenced on a NextSeq 500. Bulk TCR libraries were prepared as previously described, using TCR primers listed in Table S5. Total RNA was purified with the Qiagen AllPrep DNA/RNA kit. Before analysis, reads from multiple sequencing runs of the same library were pooled. As for the authors' bioinformatics: Only reads with exact TCR constant sequence were kept, trimmed to 150 nt, and grouped by their 12-nt molecular barcodes. Reads inside each barcode group were sub-clustered using a 15% Levenshtein threshold, and a quality-weighted consensus sequence was constructed for each RNA molecule. Non-functional sequences were discarded, and so were lower-count sequences lying one edit away from another sequence. Based on fitting two negative binomial distributions, any barcode sub-cluster with under 20% of the maximum read count was discarded. TCRdb's own reprocessing of the public reads used fastp at Q25 and MiXCR and kept productive beta chains. Identical CDR3 protein sequences are pooled into one entry, listed with their most common genes and DNA. In this record, the V and J calls reflect TCRdb's handling and not the investigators' own analysis. This sample has around 320,000 distinct CDR3 sequences in its table, and roughly 24% of those were observed once. The ten largest clonotypes hold 0.65% to 0.75% of the sample.

Libraries of naive CD8 T cells were built from about 21,000 to 970,000 sorted cells, with 10%, 30% or 50% of the purified RNA used. Naive CD8 T cells, defined as CD8+CD4-CCR7+CD45RA+, were FACS-sorted into RLT Plus buffer on a BD FACSAria II. To test detection sensitivity, Jurkat RNA equal to ten TCR copies was added to samples of 20,000-1,000,000 naive CD8 T cells. Enrichment of CD8 T cells was performed with RosetteSep CD8+ T Cell Enrichment Cocktail and Ficoll-Paque, after which ACK red cell lysis was carried out. This clonotype was seen ten or more times. The specificity of this receptor is unknown. Base qualities are missing; no much larger clone stands one base away.

The sequenced sample was naive CD8+ T cells from blood, with Jurkat cell RNA spiked in. This specimen's cell subset or site label, interpreted: FACS-sorted CD8+CD4-CCR7+CD45RA+ naive T cells. This receptor was taken from a human donor in good health. Some libraries in this study had Jurkat cell RNA spiked in. The chain is assembled from TRBV29-1 and TRBJ2-3; TRBD2 could be the D gene, as 5 bases match. DNA sequence: TGCAGCGTTGGACCGGGGGATACGCAGTATTTT. This yields the protein CSVGPGDTQYF.